This T cell receptor beta chain was retrieved from a study of molecular identifiers for immune sequencing clone quantification. Study observations and caveats: It was shown that clones above 20 RNA copies held over 98% of effector molecules, but under 1% in naive cells.

Trimming removed 0 bases from V and 3 bases from J, with 19 bases in between. The length of the CDR3 is 17 residues. Germline loops: CDR1 SGHKS, CDR2 YYEKEE (reference sequence). Previously reported methods and listed TCR primers produced the bulk TCR libraries. TCRdb re-analysed the PCR reads in MiXCR, keeping a single row per CDR3 protein. Counted here are about 65,000 distinct CDR3 sequences, about 18% occurring once; the ten biggest clones make up about 1.4%. This clonotype was seen repeatedly, ten times or more. Its target is not known. Material: naive CD8+ T cells from blood, with Jurkat cell RNA spiked in. The subset was: FACS-sorted CD8+CD4-CCR7+CD45RA+ naive T cells. This receptor was taken from a human donor in good health. Some libraries in this study had Jurkat cell RNA spiked in. This chain connects TRBV5-5 to TRBJ2-7; a weak D match, TRBD2 (5 bases). CDR3 sequence reads: CASSLAVGVNSYYEQYF. CDR3 coding DNA: TGTGCCAGCAGCTTGGCCGTCGGGGTGAACAGCTACTACGAGCAGTACTTC. The full variable domain, with the rest looked up from reference TRBV5-5 and TRBJ2-7, is DAGVTQSPTHLIKTRGQQVTLRCSPISGHKSVSWYQQVLGQGPQFIFQYYEKEERGRGNFPDRFSARQFPNYSSELNVNALLLGDSALYLCASSLAVGVNSYYEQYFGPGTRLTVT.